This record looks at one TCR beta chain sequence and its context. CMV status came from CD4+ IFNgamma after overnight CMV lysate stimulation. CD8 T cells were positively selected from what remained after CD4 positive selection. The source of the sample is a study of naive and memory T cell subsets. The beta constant-region primer was an equimolar mix of two oligonucleotides covering TRBC1 and TRBC2. A 12-nucleotide UMI and the SP2 primer were added to the cDNA 3' end by oligonucleotide ligation. Each CDR3 protein is one row after TCRdb ran MiXCR on the UMI-ligation and nested PCR reads. The sample yields 65,000 to 85,000 distinct CDR3 sequences, 10% to 15% seen once. CDR1 and CDR2 (germline): MNHNY, SVGAGI (reference sequence). This CDR3 region has 16 residues. V lost 2 bases and J lost 3; bases outside the gene matches: 3.

The chain has TRBV6-6 and TRBJ2-3; TRBD2 matches 12 bases. The TCR sequence derives from a human donor in good health. Sample: central memory CD4+ T cells from blood. CDR3 region: CASSYQLAGGTDTQYF. CDR3 nucleotides: TGTGCCAGCAGTTACCAACTAGCGGGAGGTACAGATACGCAGTATTTT.